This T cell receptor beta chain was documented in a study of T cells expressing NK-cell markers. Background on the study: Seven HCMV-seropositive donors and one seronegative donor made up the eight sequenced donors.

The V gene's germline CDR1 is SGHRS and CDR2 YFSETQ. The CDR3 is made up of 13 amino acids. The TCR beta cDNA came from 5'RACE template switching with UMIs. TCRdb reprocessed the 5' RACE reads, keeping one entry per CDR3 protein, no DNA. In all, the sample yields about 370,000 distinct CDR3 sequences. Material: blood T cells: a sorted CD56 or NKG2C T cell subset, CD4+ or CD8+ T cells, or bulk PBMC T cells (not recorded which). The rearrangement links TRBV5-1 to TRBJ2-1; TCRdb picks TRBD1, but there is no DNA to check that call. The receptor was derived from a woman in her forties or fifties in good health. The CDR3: CASSLAGEGEQFF.